The 4 T cell receptor beta chains listed next were all sequenced from one sample in a study of blood T cell repertoires in COVID-19. The data were produced by immunoSEQ multiplex PCR, yet TCRdb's version contains in-frame clones alone and is incomplete. Among about 35,000 clones listed, approximately 78% were seen once. The sample comprised peripheral blood. These receptors came from a man older than 75 with active or convalescent COVID-19.

This clone was recorded at least ten times. The rearrangement links TRBV9 to TRBJ2-3; 12 bases are a match to TRBD2. The CDR3 has 17 amino acids. V lost 3 bases and J lost 9; bases outside the gene matches: 14. Looked up from germline, CDR1 is SGDLS and CDR2 is YYNGEE. In nucleotides, the CDR3 is TGTGCCAGCAGCGCTCACCCGACTAGCGGGAGTAGTACGACGCAGTATTTT. It codes for CASSAHPTSGSSTTQYF. The full variable domain, rest sourced from reference TRBV9 and TRBJ2-3, is DSGVTQTPKHLITATGQRVTLRCSPRSGDLSVYWYQQSLDQGLQFLIQYYNGEERAKGNILERFSAQQFPDLHSELNLSSLELGDSALYFCASSAHPTSGSSTTQYFGPGTRLTVL.

The rearrangement uses TRBV9 and TRBJ2-5, with D possibly TRBD1 on 6 matching bases. The length of the CDR3 is 15 residues. Between the trimmed V and J ends, which lost 1 base and 2 bases, there was a span of 12 bases. Germline CDR1 and CDR2: SGDLS and YYNGEE. The CDR3 here is CASSVSGQPQETQYF. The CDR3 nucleotides read TGTGCCAGCAGCGTATCCGGACAGCCTCAAGAGACCCAGTACTTC.

There are a few counts of this clone. The rearrangement links TRBV9 to TRBJ2-3; TRBD2 matches at 7 bases. V was clipped by 5 bases and J by 0 bases; unmatched bases: 9. Germline V lookup: CDR1 SGDLS, CDR2 YYNGEE. The CDR3 is 16 amino acids. The CDR3 bases are TGTGCCAGCAGTCCCCGGGGAGCGGGAAGCACAGATACGCAGTATTTT. Encoded protein: CASSPRGAGSTDTQYF.

Only a few counts were recorded for this clone. CDR3: CATSKAGDTGELFF. CDR3 in DNA: TGTGCCACCTCGAAGGCAGGGGACACCGGGGAGCTGTTTTTT. This sequence joins TRBV24-1 and TRBJ2-2, with D tentatively TRBD1 (6 bases). Germline V gene data show CDR1 as KGHDR and CDR2 as SFDVKD. The CDR3 consists of 14 residues. With 9 bases removed from V and 3 bases from J, the gap between germline ends came to 13 bases.